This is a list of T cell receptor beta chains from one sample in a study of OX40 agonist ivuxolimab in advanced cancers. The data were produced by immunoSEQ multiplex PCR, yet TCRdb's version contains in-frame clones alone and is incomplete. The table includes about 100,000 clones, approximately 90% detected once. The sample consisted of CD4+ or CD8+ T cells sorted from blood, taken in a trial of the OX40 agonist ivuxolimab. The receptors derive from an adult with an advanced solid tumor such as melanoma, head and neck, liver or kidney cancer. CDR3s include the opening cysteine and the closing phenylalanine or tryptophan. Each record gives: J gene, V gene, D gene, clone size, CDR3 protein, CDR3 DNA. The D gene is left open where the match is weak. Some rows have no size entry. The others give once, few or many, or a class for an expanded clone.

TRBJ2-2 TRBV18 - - CASSREHTGELFF TGTGCCAGCTCAAGGGAGCACACCGGGGAGCTGTTTTTT
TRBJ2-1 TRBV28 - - CASSLLADQQFF TGTGCCAGCAGTTTACTGGCAGACCAGCAGTTCTTC
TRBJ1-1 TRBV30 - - CAWSGTARTEAFF TGTGCCTGGAGTGGGACAGCGCGGACTGAAGCTTTCTTT
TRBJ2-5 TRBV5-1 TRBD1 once CASSLNTGGVETQYF TGCGCCAGCAGCTTGAATACAGGGGGCGTAGAGACCCAGTACTTC
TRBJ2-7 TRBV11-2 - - CASSLVGRSSYEQYF TGTGCCAGCAGCTTAGTCGGCAGGAGCTCCTACGAGCAGTACTTC
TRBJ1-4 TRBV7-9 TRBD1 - CASSSTPGQGREKLFF TGTGCCAGCAGCTCAACTCCGGGACAGGGCCGGGAAAAACTGTTTTTT
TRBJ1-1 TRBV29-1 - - CSVATEGTEAFF TGCAGCGTTGCGACGGAGGGCACTGAAGCTTTCTTT
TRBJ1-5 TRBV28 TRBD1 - CASSLLGQASSQPQHF TGTGCCAGCAGTTTACTAGGACAGGCTAGCAGTCAGCCCCAGCATTTT
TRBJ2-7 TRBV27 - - CASISRRGATPYEQYF TGTGCCAGCATCTCAAGGAGGGGTGCAACACCCTACGAGCAGTACTTC
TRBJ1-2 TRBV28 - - CASSLYQPTGYTF TGTGCCAGCAGTTTATACCAGCCCACTGGCTACACCTTC
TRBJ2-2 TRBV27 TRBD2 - CASSPRTSGIIGELFF TGTGCCAGCAGTCCCCGGACTAGCGGGATAATTGGGGAGCTGTTTTTT
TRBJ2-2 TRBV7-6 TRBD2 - CASSLEGGPGTGELFF TGTGCCAGCAGCTTAGAGGGAGGGCCTGGAACCGGGGAGCTGTTTTTT
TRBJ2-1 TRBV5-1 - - CASSLAAGRSYNEQFF TGCGCCAGCAGCTTGGCGGCGGGAAGATCCTACAATGAGCAGTTCTTC
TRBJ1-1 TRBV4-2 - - CASSQDDMNTEAFF TGTGCCAGCAGCCAAGATGACATGAACACTGAAGCTTTCTTT
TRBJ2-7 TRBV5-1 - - CASSLGGVYEQYF TGCGCCAGCAGCTTGGGGGGTGTCTACGAGCAGTACTTC
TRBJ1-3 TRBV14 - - CASSHYRVSGNTIYF TGTGCCAGCAGCCATTACAGGGTCTCTGGAAACACCATATATTTT
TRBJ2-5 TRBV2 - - CASSEDSQETQYF TGTGCCAGCAGTGAGGATTCCCAAGAGACCCAGTACTTC
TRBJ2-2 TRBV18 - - CASSPVGGSVTGELFF TGTGCCAGCTCACCAGTAGGGGGTTCTGTCACCGGGGAGCTGTTTTTT
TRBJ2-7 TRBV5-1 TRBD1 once CASFGTGGYEQYF TGCGCCAGCTTTGGGACAGGGGGCTACGAGCAGTACTTC
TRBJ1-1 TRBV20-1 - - CSVEDNTEAFF TGCAGTGTTGAGGACAACACTGAAGCTTTCTTT
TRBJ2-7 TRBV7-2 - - CASSLFFGLGSYTYEQYF TGTGCCAGCAGCTTATTTTTTGGGCTCGGGTCTTACACCTACGAGCAGTACTTC
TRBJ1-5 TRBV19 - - CASKLSGSRGNQPQHF TGTGCCAGTAAGCTGTCCGGGAGCAGAGGCAATCAGCCCCAGCATTTT
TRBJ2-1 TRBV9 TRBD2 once CASSPLPGLAGEGSYNEQFF TGTGCCAGCAGCCCCCTTCCGGGACTAGCGGGAGAGGGCTCCTACAATGAGCAGTTCTTC
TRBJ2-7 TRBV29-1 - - CSVGTRTSYEQYF TGCAGCGTGGGGACAAGGACATCCTACGAGCAGTACTTC
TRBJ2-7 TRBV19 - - CASSVWQGGAYEQYF TGTGCCAGTAGTGTATGGCAGGGTGGGGCCTACGAGCAGTACTTC
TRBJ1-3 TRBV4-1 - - CASSQGGIRGGRSNTIYF TGCGCCAGCAGCCAAGGGGGAATAAGAGGGGGTAGAAGTAACACCATATATTTT
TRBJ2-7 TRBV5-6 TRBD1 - CASSIRQGRGEQYF TGTGCCAGCAGCATTCGACAGGGACGAGGCGAGCAGTACTTC
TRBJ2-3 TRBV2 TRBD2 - CASLFFARTSGRGSTDTQYF TGTGCCAGCCTATTCTTCGCCAGGACTAGCGGGAGAGGTAGCACAGATACGCAGTATTTT
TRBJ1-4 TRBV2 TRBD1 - CASRRGLDEKLFF TGTGCCAGCAGGAGGGGGCTTGATGAAAAACTGTTTTTT
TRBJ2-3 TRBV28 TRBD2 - CASRRRTSGRTDTQYF TGTGCCAGCAGGCGACGGACTAGCGGGCGCACAGATACGCAGTATTTT
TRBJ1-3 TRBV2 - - CASSREGNTIYF TGTGCCAGTAGTAGGGAGGGAAACACCATATATTTT
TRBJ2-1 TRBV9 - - CASSVATGGTEQFF TGTGCCAGCAGCGTAGCTACTGGGGGCACTGAGCAGTTCTTC
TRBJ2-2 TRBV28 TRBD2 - CASTPSLPGLRSNTGELFF TGTGCCAGCACACCATCCCTCCCGGGACTACGCTCGAACACCGGGGAGCTGTTTTTT
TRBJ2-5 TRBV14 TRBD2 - CASSQEGTSGRAWETQYF TGTGCCAGCAGCCAAGAGGGGACTAGCGGGAGGGCCTGGGAGACCCAGTACTTC
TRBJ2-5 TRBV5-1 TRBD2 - CASSPVGGVPGETQYF TGCGCCAGCAGCCCTGTCGGGGGGGTCCCTGGGGAGACCCAGTACTTC
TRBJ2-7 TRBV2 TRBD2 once CASTGTSVYEQYF TGTGCCAGCACCGGGACTAGCGTATACGAGCAGTACTTC
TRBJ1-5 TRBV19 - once CASSIWGQPQHF TGTGCCAGTAGTATCTGGGGGCAGCCCCAGCATTTT
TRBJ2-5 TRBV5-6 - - CASSLAWTQKETQYF TGTGCCAGCAGCTTGGCCTGGACCCAAAAAGAGACCCAGTACTTC
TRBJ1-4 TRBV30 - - CAWSVLKGFGEKLFF TGTGCCTGGAGTGTACTAAAGGGGTTCGGTGAAAAACTGTTTTTT
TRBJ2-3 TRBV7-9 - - CASSIASATDTQYF TGTGCCAGCAGCATCGCCTCGGCGACAGATACGCAGTATTTT
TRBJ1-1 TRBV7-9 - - CASSLIMNTEAFF TGTGCCAGCAGCTTAATCATGAACACTGAAGCTTTCTTT
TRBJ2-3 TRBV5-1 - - CASSLSRDPTDTQYF TGCGCCAGCAGCTTGTCCCGGGACCCCACAGATACGCAGTATTTT
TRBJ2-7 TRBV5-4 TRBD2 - CASSLAGTSGLEQYF TGTGCCAGCAGCTTGGCCGGGACTAGCGGCTTGGAGCAGTACTTC
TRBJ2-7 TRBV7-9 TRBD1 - CASSLVGQGDYEQYF TGTGCCAGCAGCTTAGTTGGACAGGGGGACTACGAGCAGTACTTC
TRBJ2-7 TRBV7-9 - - CASSPRSGDEQYF TGTGCCAGCAGCCCACGTTCCGGGGACGAGCAGTACTTC
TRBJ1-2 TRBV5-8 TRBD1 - CASSSPGQGLGGYTF TGTGCCAGCAGCTCACCGGGACAGGGGTTGGGCGGCTACACCTTC
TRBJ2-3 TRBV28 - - CASSPGPESGDTQYF TGTGCCAGCAGCCCCGGGCCAGAGTCTGGAGATACGCAGTATTTT